The 7 T cell receptor beta chains reported below all come from one sample, sequenced in a study of beta chain features in type 1 diabetes. Sequencing targeted expressed TCRB transcripts, as all isolated RNA had been reverse transcribed. Sequencing was performed with immunoSEQ multiplex PCR; in TCRdb, only in-frame clones are kept and a portion is missing. Here the sample spans roughly 250,000 clones, 68% being singletons. The sequencing sample was made of naive CD4+ T cells from blood. These receptors came from a man aged 30 to 39 in good health.

The chain recombines TRBV7-9 with TRBJ2-1, with D tentatively TRBD2 (5 bases). The CDR3 covers 19 residues. Germline V lookup: CDR1 SEHNR, CDR2 FQNEAQ (reference sequence). V was clipped by 0 bases and J by 2 bases, with 20 bases between them. CDR3 DNA sequence: TGTGCCAGCAGCTTAGCAGCTAGCTACTTCCAAGACGCCTACAATGAGCAGTTCTTC. The encoded protein is CASSLAASYFQDAYNEQFF.

The chain uses TRBV30 and TRBJ2-5; D might be TRBD1 (5 bases). The germline gives CDR1 GTSNPN, CDR2 SVGIG (reference sequence). The CDR3 totals 11 residues. The V and J ends lost 8 bases and 7 bases respectively, with 14 bases between them. CDR3 nucleotides: TGTGCCGGTAGTGGGCAGGGGACCCAGTACTTC. Encoded protein: CAGSGQGTQYF.

There are a few counts of this clone. Different DNA sequences within this sample yield the same CDR3. The rearrangement links TRBV25-1 to TRBJ2-1; D uncertain. Trimming removed 3 bases at V and 0 bases at J, with 6 bases between. This CDR3 has 14 residues. Germline values: CDR1 MGHDK, CDR2 SYGVNS. The CDR3 loop is CASSDSSSYNEQFF. The CDR3 coding sequence is TGTGCCAGCAGTGATAGCAGCTCCTACAATGAGCAGTTCTTC. The whole variable domain, filled in from reference TRBV25-1 and TRBJ2-1, reads EADIYQTPRYLVIGTGKKITLECSQTMGHDKMYWYQQDPGMELHLIHYSYGVNSTEKGDLSSESTVSRIRTEHFPLTLESARPSHTSQYLCASSDSSSYNEQFFGPGTRLTVL.

This clone has only a few counts. The V gene is TRBV29-1, the J gene TRBJ1-2; D not resolved. This CDR3 spans 12 amino acids. Per germline, CDR1 SQVTM and CDR2 ANQGSEA. V lost 8 bases and J lost 2, with 12 bases in between. This CDR3 is CSMEDGNYGYTF. In DNA, the CDR3 is TGCAGCATGGAAGACGGAAACTATGGCTACACCTTC.

The CDR3 region is CASSRGLAGPDTQYF. CDR3 DNA: TGCGCCAGCAGCCGTGGACTAGCGGGCCCCGATACGCAGTATTTT. V and J are TRBV5-1 and TRBJ2-3; the match to TRBD2 covers 11 bases. Germline CDR1 and CDR2: SGHRS and YFSETQ. V lost 4 bases to trimming and J lost 6 bases; unmatched junction nucleotides: 7. CDR3 length: 15 amino acids.

This chain connects TRBV6-6 to TRBJ2-1; D ambiguous. The V end lost 6 bases, the J end lost 5 bases, and 14 bases lay between the germline ends. This CDR3 region has 14 residues. Germline V gene sequence: CDR1 MNHNY, CDR2 SVGAGI (reference sequence). The CDR3 bases are TGTGCCAGCAGCTATCTCCAAGGCCACAATGAGCAGTTCTTC. Encoded protein: CASSYLQGHNEQFF.

This chain connects TRBV25-1 to TRBJ2-5; 8 bases fit TRBD1. Germline CDR1 reads MGHDK; CDR2 reads SYGVNS. The CDR3 covers 16 residues. Germline trimming cut 5 bases from V and 4 bases from J; bases unmatched to any gene: 12. The CDR3 DNA is TGTGCCAGCAGTAACTCTCCGGGACAGGAGTCAGAGACCCAGTACTTC. Protein: CASSNSPGQESETQYF.